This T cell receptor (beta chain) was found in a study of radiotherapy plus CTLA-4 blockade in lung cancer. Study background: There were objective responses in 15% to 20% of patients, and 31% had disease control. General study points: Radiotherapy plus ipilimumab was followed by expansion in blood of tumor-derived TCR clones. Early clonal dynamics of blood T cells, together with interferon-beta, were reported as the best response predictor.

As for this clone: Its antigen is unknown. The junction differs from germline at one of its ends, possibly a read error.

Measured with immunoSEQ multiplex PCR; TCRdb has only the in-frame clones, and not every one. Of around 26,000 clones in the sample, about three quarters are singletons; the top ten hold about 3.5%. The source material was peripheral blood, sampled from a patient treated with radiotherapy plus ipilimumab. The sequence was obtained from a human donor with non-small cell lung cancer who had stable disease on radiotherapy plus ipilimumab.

CDR3 region: CANSTGTGGWTEAFF. The CDR3 DNA reads TGTGCCAATAGTACCGGGACAGGGGGCTGGACTGAAGCTTTCTTT. The chain uses TRBV19 and TRBJ1-1; 12 nucleotides line up with TRBD1. This CDR3 has 15 amino acids. From germline, CDR1 is LNHDA and CDR2 SQIVND (reference sequence).